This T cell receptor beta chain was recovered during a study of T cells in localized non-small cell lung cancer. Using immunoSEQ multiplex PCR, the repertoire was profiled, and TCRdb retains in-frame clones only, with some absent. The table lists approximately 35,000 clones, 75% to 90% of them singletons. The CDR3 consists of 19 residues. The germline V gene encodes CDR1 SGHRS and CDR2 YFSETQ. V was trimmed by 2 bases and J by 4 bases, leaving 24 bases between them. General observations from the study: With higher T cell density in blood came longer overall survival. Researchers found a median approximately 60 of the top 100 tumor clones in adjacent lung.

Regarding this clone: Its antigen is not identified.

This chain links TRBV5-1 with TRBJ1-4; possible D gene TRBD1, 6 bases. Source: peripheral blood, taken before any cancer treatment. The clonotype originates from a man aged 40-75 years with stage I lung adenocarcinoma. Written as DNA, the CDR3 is TGCGCCAGCAGCTTTTCTCCGTTTACTCAGACAGGACTTAATGAAAAACTGTTTTTT. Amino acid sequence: CASSFSPFTQTGLNEKLFF.